A selection of T cell receptor beta chains follows, all from one sample in a study of memory CD4+ T cells and cytomegalovirus serostatus. Sequenced by immunoSEQ multiplex PCR; TCRdb stores in-frame clones only, minus some. The repertoire has approximately 50,000 clones, 70% to 85% of them found once; the top ten carry about 2.4%. Sequenced sample: memory CD4+ T cells from blood. The origin of the receptors is an adult in good health and CMV-seropositive. CDR3s include the opening cysteine and the closing phenylalanine or tryptophan. Each record gives: CDR3 length, V gene, clone size, J gene, D gene, CDR3 DNA, CDR3 protein. A D gene is named only where the DNA matches it firmly. Not every row has a clone size; where given, it reads once, few, many or a size class.

length: 14; V: TRBV2; size: -; J: TRBJ1-2; D: -; DNA: TGTGCCAGCAGCCCCGATCAGGAGGGTGGAGGCTACACCTTC; CDR3: CASSPDQEGGGYTF
length: 13; V: TRBV18; size: few; J: TRBJ2-7; D: -; DNA: TGTGCCAGCTCACCCAAGCAGGGGAGCGAGCAGTACTTC; CDR3: CASSPKQGSEQYF
length: 13; V: TRBV6-1; size: -; J: TRBJ2-7; D: -; DNA: TGTGCCAGCAGTCTTAGACCCGTAGATAGGCAGTACTTC; CDR3: CASSLRPVDRQYF
length: 15; V: TRBV15; size: -; J: TRBJ1-4; D: -; DNA: TGTGCCACCAGCAGAGTGGGGGGCTCTAATGAAAAACTGTTTTTT; CDR3: CATSRVGGSNEKLFF
length: 11; V: TRBV30; size: -; J: TRBJ2-3; D: -; DNA: TGTGCCTGGAAGAAAGTTGTTACGCAGTATTTT; CDR3: CAWKKVVTQYF
length: 16; V: TRBV18; size: -; J: TRBJ2-3; D: TRBD2; DNA: TGTGCCAGCTCACCACGCCCAGCGGGAGGATCAGATACGCAGTATTTT; CDR3: CASSPRPAGGSDTQYF
length: 12; V: TRBV2; size: few; J: TRBJ2-7; D: TRBD2; DNA: TGTGCCAGCACGAGGGAGGGCCTTCGACAAAGCTTC; CDR3: CASTREGLRQSF
length: 11; V: TRBV27; size: -; J: TRBJ2-3; D: -; DNA: TGTGCCAGCAGTTTAAACACGGCGCAGTATTTT; CDR3: CASSLNTAQYF
length: 15; V: TRBV30; size: -; J: TRBJ1-5; D: -; DNA: TGTGCCTGGAGTCATCCCAGGTCGGGCAATCAGCCCCAGCATTTT; CDR3: CAWSHPRSGNQPQHF
length: 15; V: TRBV18; size: -; J: TRBJ1-2; D: -; DNA: TGTGCCAGCTCACCACCGGCGCAGGGAGGCTATGGCTACACCTTC; CDR3: CASSPPAQGGYGYTF
length: 16; V: TRBV5-1; size: -; J: TRBJ2-7; D: -; DNA: TGCGCCAGCAGCTTGGCAGGGGGGGCGTCCTCCTACGAGCAGTACTTC; CDR3: CASSLAGGASSYEQYF
length: 13; V: TRBV28; size: -; J: TRBJ1-2; D: -; DNA: TGTGCCAGCAGTTTGGGCGGCCTCTATGGCTACACCTTC; CDR3: CASSLGGLYGYTF
length: 12; V: TRBV29-1; size: -; J: TRBJ2-6; D: -; DNA: TGCAGCGTTGATTATGGGGCCAACGTCCTGACTTTC; CDR3: CSVDYGANVLTF
length: 14; V: TRBV5-6; size: -; J: TRBJ1-1; D: -; DNA: TGTGCCAGCAGTTTGCCGTCTCTGAACACTGAAGCTTTCTTT; CDR3: CASSLPSLNTEAFF
length: 15; V: TRBV18; size: once; J: TRBJ1-5; D: -; DNA: TGTGCCAGCTCACCACCAGGGGCAAGCACTCAGCCCCAGCATTTT; CDR3: CASSPPGASTQPQHF
length: 11; V: TRBV6-1; size: -; J: TRBJ1-2; D: -; DNA: TGTGCCATAGGGGACCTCTATGGCTACACCTTC; CDR3: CAIGDLYGYTF
length: 13; V: TRBV7-2; size: -; J: TRBJ1-2; D: TRBD1; DNA: TGTGCCAGCAGCTACAGGGGAGTGGATGGCTACACCTTC; CDR3: CASSYRGVDGYTF
length: 15; V: TRBV28; size: once; J: TRBJ2-4; D: TRBD2; DNA: TGTGCCAGCAGTGAGCGGGAGTCGGTCAAAAACATTCAGTACTTC; CDR3: CASSERESVKNIQYF
length: 17; V: TRBV18; size: -; J: TRBJ1-3; D: -; DNA: TGTGCCAGCTCACCACTCCCAGCGTTGGACTCTGGAAACACCATATATTTT; CDR3: CASSPLPALDSGNTIYF
length: 15; V: TRBV19; size: -; J: TRBJ1-3; D: -; DNA: TGTGCCAGTAGTATATCCAGGGGAAGTGGAAACACCATATATTTT; CDR3: CASSISRGSGNTIYF
length: 15; V: TRBV7-2; size: medium-sized; J: TRBJ2-7; D: TRBD1; DNA: TGTGCCAGCAGCCCAAGGGGGCCGAGCTCCTACGAGCAGTACTTC; CDR3: CASSPRGPSSYEQYF
length: 16; V: TRBV7-2; size: once; J: TRBJ2-7; D: TRBD2; DNA: TGTGCCAGCAGCTCAAAGTTAGCGGGAGGGCCCTACGAGCAGTACTTC; CDR3: CASSSKLAGGPYEQYF
length: 11; V: TRBV7-8; size: -; J: TRBJ2-7; D: -; DNA: TGTGCCAGCACCAATCGGGACTTGCAGTACTTC; CDR3: CASTNRDLQYF
length: 16; V: TRBV5-6; size: -; J: TRBJ2-1; D: TRBD1; DNA: TGTGCCAGCAGCCTATGGGACAGCAGCTCCTACAATGAGCAGTTCTTC; CDR3: CASSLWDSSSYNEQFF
length: 14; V: TRBV27; size: few; J: TRBJ1-1; D: -; DNA: TGTGCCAGCAGTGAATCGGGGAGGGGTTACGAAGCTTTCTTT; CDR3: CASSESGRGYEAFF
length: 15; V: TRBV6-1; size: -; J: TRBJ2-7; D: TRBD2; DNA: TGTGCCACCGGGCTAGCGGGAGGAACGACCTACGAGCAGTACTTC; CDR3: CATGLAGGTTYEQYF
length: 16; V: TRBV7-9; size: -; J: TRBJ1-1; D: TRBD1; DNA: TGTGCCAGCAGCCAAGGGGGCAGTCGGCTGAACACTGAAGCTTTCTTT; CDR3: CASSQGGSRLNTEAFF
length: 14; V: TRBV4-3; size: -; J: TRBJ2-1; D: -; DNA: TGCGCCAGCAGCCGGGACTCATACTACAATGAGCAGTTCTTC; CDR3: CASSRDSYYNEQFF
length: 15; V: TRBV7-2; size: -; J: TRBJ2-1; D: TRBD2; DNA: TGTGCCAGCAGCCCCGGTAGCGGGAGGTACAATGAGCAGTTCTTC; CDR3: CASSPGSGRYNEQFF
length: 16; V: TRBV9; size: few; J: TRBJ1-3; D: -; DNA: TGTGCCAGCAGTAAACAGGCGGGCAACTCTGGAAACACCATATATTTT; CDR3: CASSKQAGNSGNTIYF
length: 17; V: TRBV4-2; size: -; J: TRBJ1-3; D: -; DNA: TGTGCCAGCAGCCAAGAAGGTGGACTGATGGCCGGAAACACCATATATTTT; CDR3: CASSQEGGLMAGNTIYF
length: 17; V: TRBV10-3; size: -; J: TRBJ2-3; D: TRBD2; DNA: TGTGCCATCAGTGAGTCCCCGACTAGCGGGAGGGCCCCTCCGCAGTATTTT; CDR3: CAISESPTSGRAPPQYF
length: 14; V: TRBV4-1; size: -; J: TRBJ2-5; D: -; DNA: TGCGCCAGCAGCCAAGTTCACAGGTCCGAGACCCAGTACTTC; CDR3: CASSQVHRSETQYF
length: 14; V: TRBV6-5; size: -; J: TRBJ2-7; D: -; DNA: TGTGCCAGCAGTTCCCCGGGCGGGTCCCACGAGCAGTACTTC; CDR3: CASSSPGGSHEQYF
length: 13; V: TRBV7-2; size: few; J: TRBJ1-5; D: -; DNA: TGTGCCAGCAGCTTATCCGCTTTTGAGCCCCAGCATTTT; CDR3: CASSLSAFEPQHF
length: 16; V: TRBV9; size: -; J: TRBJ2-3; D: -; DNA: TGTGCCAGCAGCGCGTACGGTATGTCGAGCGCAGATACGCAGTATTTT; CDR3: CASSAYGMSSADTQYF
length: 12; V: TRBV5-6; size: -; J: TRBJ2-1; D: -; DNA: TGTGCCAGCAGCTTTAGGTCGCTGGGGTGGTTCTTC; CDR3: CASSFRSLGWFF
length: 14; V: TRBV5-4; size: -; J: TRBJ2-5; D: TRBD1; DNA: TGTGCCAGCAGCTTGGACAGGGGGCGGGAGACCCAGTACTTC; CDR3: CASSLDRGRETQYF
length: 15; V: TRBV11-3; size: few; J: TRBJ2-1; D: -; DNA: TGTGCCAGCAGCTTAGGCCAAGCCTCCTACAATGAGCAGTTCTTC; CDR3: CASSLGQASYNEQFF
length: 17; V: TRBV19; size: -; J: TRBJ2-2; D: TRBD1; DNA: TGTGCCAGTAGTATCCGTAGTCTAAGGGGGCACACCGGGGAGCTGTTTTTT; CDR3: CASSIRSLRGHTGELFF
length: 11; V: TRBV30; size: -; J: TRBJ1-3; D: -; DNA: TGTGCCTCGGGCGGGGCAAACACCATATATTTT; CDR3: CASGGANTIYF
length: 15; V: TRBV27; size: once; J: TRBJ1-5; D: -; DNA: TGTGCCAGCAGTCCCTTGGGGGGGCACATTCAGCCCCAGCATTTT; CDR3: CASSPLGGHIQPQHF
length: 14; V: TRBV5-1; size: -; J: TRBJ2-2; D: -; DNA: TGCGCCAGCAGCCTAGACACGAACACCGGGGAGCTGTTTTTT; CDR3: CASSLDTNTGELFF
length: 13; V: TRBV28; size: -; J: TRBJ1-2; D: -; DNA: TGTGCCAGCAGTTGGGGACAAAACTATGGCTACACCTTC; CDR3: CASSWGQNYGYTF
length: 14; V: TRBV28; size: -; J: TRBJ1-4; D: -; DNA: TGTGCCAGCAGTCGTTCGGGATCTTGGGAAAAACTGTTTTTT; CDR3: CASSRSGSWEKLFF
length: 16; V: TRBV18; size: -; J: TRBJ1-1; D: -; DNA: TGTGCCAGCTCTTACCGACGAGGGGAGATTGACACTGAAGCTTTCTTT; CDR3: CASSYRRGEIDTEAFF
length: 15; V: TRBV9; size: -; J: TRBJ2-5; D: TRBD1; DNA: TGTGCCAGCAGCGGAGGGGGCCGATGGCAAGAGACCCAGTACTTC; CDR3: CASSGGGRWQETQYF
length: 18; V: TRBV19; size: -; J: TRBJ2-4; D: -; DNA: TGTGCCAGTAGTATAGATCTATGGCCCGCAGGGGCCAAAAACATTCAGTACTTC; CDR3: CASSIDLWPAGAKNIQYF
length: 14; V: TRBV6-5; size: -; J: TRBJ1-2; D: -; DNA: TGTGCCAGCAGTCTACGATCAGGAACCTATGGCTACACCTTC; CDR3: CASSLRSGTYGYTF
length: 15; V: TRBV30; size: -; J: TRBJ1-6; D: TRBD1; DNA: TGTGCCTGGAGGACCCCCGGGACAGGGGATTCACCCCTCCACTTT; CDR3: CAWRTPGTGDSPLHF
length: 13; V: TRBV6-6; size: once; J: TRBJ2-7; D: TRBD2; DNA: TGTGCCAGCAGTTCGGGGGGGTACGACGAGCAGTACTTC; CDR3: CASSSGGYDEQYF
length: 12; V: TRBV30; size: -; J: TRBJ1-5; D: -; DNA: TGTGCCTGGAGTGACGCTGGTCAGCCCCAGCATTTT; CDR3: CAWSDAGQPQHF
length: 13; V: TRBV11-2; size: once; J: TRBJ2-5; D: -; DNA: TGTGCCAGCAGCTTGACTGTTCAAGAGACCCAGTACTTC; CDR3: CASSLTVQETQYF
length: 16; V: TRBV5-1; size: once; J: TRBJ2-2; D: -; DNA: TGCGCCAGCAGCTCAAGCACCGGGACGGGCACCGGGGAGCTGTTTTTT; CDR3: CASSSSTGTGTGELFF
length: 15; V: TRBV5-8; size: -; J: TRBJ2-5; D: TRBD2; DNA: TGTGCCAGCAGCCGTCTAGCGGGAGGGGAAGAGACCCAGTACTTC; CDR3: CASSRLAGGEETQYF
length: 17; V: TRBV14; size: -; J: TRBJ2-1; D: TRBD1; DNA: TGTGCCAGCAGCCACACCTCCGGGACAGGGAGCCACAATGAGCAGTTCTTC; CDR3: CASSHTSGTGSHNEQFF
length: 12; V: TRBV29-1; size: once; J: TRBJ1-4; D: -; DNA: TGCAGCGTAGGGAGGGCTAATGAAAAACTGTTTTTT; CDR3: CSVGRANEKLFF
length: 12; V: TRBV11-2; size: -; J: TRBJ2-4; D: -; DNA: TGTGCCAGCAGCTTACGGTCAAACATTCAGTACTTC; CDR3: CASSLRSNIQYF
length: 16; V: TRBV14; size: -; J: TRBJ2-1; D: -; DNA: TGTGCCAGCAGCCAAGCGTTCCGCGGCTTCTACAATGAGCAGTTCTTC; CDR3: CASSQAFRGFYNEQFF